The present T cell receptor (beta chain) was sequenced within a study of T cell responses to AZD1222 COVID-19 vaccine. Study-level points and caveats: Following two doses of AZD1222, Spike-specific TCR breadth and depth rose. All repertoire sampling was performed exclusively after the peak T cell response. Mostly white British, mostly female donors; authors suggested clonal diversity may be underestimated.

Comments on this clone: Its target is not known.

Profiled with immunoSEQ multiplex PCR; TCRdb holds only in-frame clones, not every one. The table records 75,000 to 100,000 clones, around 88% of them present only once. The CDR3 is made up of 15 amino acids. Germline V gene lookup returns CDR1 SNHLY and CDR2 FYNNEI. The junction had 9 bases not matched to a gene; V was cut back by 5 bases and J by 10 bases. The sequencing here drew on peripheral blood, taken on day 0 of MenACWY control vaccination. V and J are TRBV2 and TRBJ1-6, with 9 nucleotides matching TRBD1. The TCR originated in an adult in good health. The CDR3 DNA reads as TGTGCCAGCAGTCCTCTGGGACAGGGCCACTCACCCCTCCACTTT. It codes for CASSPLGQGHSPLHF.